Listed below are T cell receptor beta chains from one sample, sequenced in a study of T cell responses to AZD1222 COVID-19 vaccine. Libraries were prepared by immunoSEQ multiplex PCR; TCRdb keeps only in-frame clonotypes and omits some of them. The sample carries about 120,000 clones, approximately 85% recorded once. Sample: peripheral blood, taken on day 0 of MenACWY control vaccination. Every receptor here comes from an adult in good health. CDR3s include the opening cysteine and the closing phenylalanine or tryptophan. D genes are given only for firm matches. Clone size is shown for a subset of rows, as once, few, many or a class of expanded clone.

CDR3 DNA,CDR3 protein,V gene,D gene,clone size,J gene
TGCGCCAGCGCGGGGACAGGGGCCCACAATGAGCAGTTCTTC,CASAGTGAHNEQFF,TRBV5-1,TRBD1,-,TRBJ2-1
TGTGCCAGCAGCTCCAAATACTCGGCTAGCACAGATACGCAGTATTTT,CASSSKYSASTDTQYF,TRBV7-9,-,-,TRBJ2-3
TGTGCCAGCAGTGAAACAGGGGCGACGGCGGATACGCAGTATTTT,CASSETGATADTQYF,TRBV2,TRBD1,-,TRBJ2-3
TGTGCCAGCAGTGCTACAGGGGGCTTCGGGGACACCATATATTTT,CASSATGGFGDTIYF,TRBV2,TRBD1,-,TRBJ1-3
TGTGCCACCAGCATCCCGGGGACAGGCCAAGAGACCCAGTACTTC,CATSIPGTGQETQYF,TRBV15,TRBD1,-,TRBJ2-5
TGTGCCAGCACCCAGGGATATGGGTCTGGAAACACCATATATTTT,CASTQGYGSGNTIYF,TRBV25-1,-,-,TRBJ1-3
TGTGCCAGCAGCACCCGGATGGGGACAGGGGGCGGTTCGGAGACCCAGTACTTC,CASSTRMGTGGGSETQYF,TRBV6-2/TRBV6-3,TRBD1,-,TRBJ2-5
TGCGCCAGCAGCTTTAAGGACGAGCAGTACTTC,CASSFKDEQYF,TRBV5-1,-,-,TRBJ2-7
TGTGCCACCAGTGATTCCGCAGGAAACCCTCGCAATCAGCCCCAGCATTTT,CATSDSAGNPRNQPQHF,TRBV24-1,-,-,TRBJ1-5
TGTGCCAGCAGCCAGTCCCCCAGGGCCAGAAACACTGAAGCTTTCTTT,CASSQSPRARNTEAFF,TRBV5-5,-,-,TRBJ1-1
TGCGCCAGCAAAACACAACCTGACTTCACAGATACGCAGTATTTT,CASKTQPDFTDTQYF,TRBV5-1,-,-,TRBJ2-3
TGCGCCAGCAGCTTGGCCCCAGGAACTTATGGCTACACCTTC,CASSLAPGTYGYTF,TRBV5-1,-,-,TRBJ1-2
TGTGCCACCAGTGATTCACGAAACCGGAGGGGGGAGGCTTTCTTT,CATSDSRNRRGEAFF,TRBV24-1,-,-,TRBJ1-1
TGCGCCAGCAGCCCCGGGACGGTGCAAGAGACCCAGTACTTC,CASSPGTVQETQYF,TRBV5-1,-,-,TRBJ2-5
TGTGCCAGCAGCCAAGACACGAACACTGAAGCTTTCTTT,CASSQDTNTEAFF,TRBV7-3,-,-,TRBJ1-1
TGTGCCAGCGCCCTAGGAGGGGCTAATGAAAAACTGTTTTTT,CASALGGANEKLFF,TRBV6-5,-,-,TRBJ1-4
TGCGCCAGCAGCCTGCTAGGGACTAGCTCCTACAATGAGCAGTTCTTC,CASSLLGTSSYNEQFF,TRBV5-1,TRBD2,few,TRBJ2-1
TGTGCCACCAGGGGATACAACAGGGGTTCGGATGAAGCTTTCTTT,CATRGYNRGSDEAFF,TRBV24-1,TRBD1,-,TRBJ1-1
TGTGCCAGCAGCCGGTCGGGGTATTCGGGAAGTCCTGAAGCTTTCTTT,CASSRSGYSGSPEAFF,TRBV7-2,-,-,TRBJ1-1
TGTGCCAGCAGCTTTATACAGGGCGGACGCGAAAAACTGTTTTTT,CASSFIQGGREKLFF,TRBV5-8,-,once,TRBJ1-4
TGCGCCAGCAGGGGACCCCGGGAGCAGTTCTTC,CASRGPREQFF,TRBV10-2,-,few,TRBJ2-1
TGTGCCAGCAGCTCCCCCGGCGGGGCACGCACAGATACGCAGTATTTT,CASSSPGGARTDTQYF,TRBV11-2,-,-,TRBJ2-3